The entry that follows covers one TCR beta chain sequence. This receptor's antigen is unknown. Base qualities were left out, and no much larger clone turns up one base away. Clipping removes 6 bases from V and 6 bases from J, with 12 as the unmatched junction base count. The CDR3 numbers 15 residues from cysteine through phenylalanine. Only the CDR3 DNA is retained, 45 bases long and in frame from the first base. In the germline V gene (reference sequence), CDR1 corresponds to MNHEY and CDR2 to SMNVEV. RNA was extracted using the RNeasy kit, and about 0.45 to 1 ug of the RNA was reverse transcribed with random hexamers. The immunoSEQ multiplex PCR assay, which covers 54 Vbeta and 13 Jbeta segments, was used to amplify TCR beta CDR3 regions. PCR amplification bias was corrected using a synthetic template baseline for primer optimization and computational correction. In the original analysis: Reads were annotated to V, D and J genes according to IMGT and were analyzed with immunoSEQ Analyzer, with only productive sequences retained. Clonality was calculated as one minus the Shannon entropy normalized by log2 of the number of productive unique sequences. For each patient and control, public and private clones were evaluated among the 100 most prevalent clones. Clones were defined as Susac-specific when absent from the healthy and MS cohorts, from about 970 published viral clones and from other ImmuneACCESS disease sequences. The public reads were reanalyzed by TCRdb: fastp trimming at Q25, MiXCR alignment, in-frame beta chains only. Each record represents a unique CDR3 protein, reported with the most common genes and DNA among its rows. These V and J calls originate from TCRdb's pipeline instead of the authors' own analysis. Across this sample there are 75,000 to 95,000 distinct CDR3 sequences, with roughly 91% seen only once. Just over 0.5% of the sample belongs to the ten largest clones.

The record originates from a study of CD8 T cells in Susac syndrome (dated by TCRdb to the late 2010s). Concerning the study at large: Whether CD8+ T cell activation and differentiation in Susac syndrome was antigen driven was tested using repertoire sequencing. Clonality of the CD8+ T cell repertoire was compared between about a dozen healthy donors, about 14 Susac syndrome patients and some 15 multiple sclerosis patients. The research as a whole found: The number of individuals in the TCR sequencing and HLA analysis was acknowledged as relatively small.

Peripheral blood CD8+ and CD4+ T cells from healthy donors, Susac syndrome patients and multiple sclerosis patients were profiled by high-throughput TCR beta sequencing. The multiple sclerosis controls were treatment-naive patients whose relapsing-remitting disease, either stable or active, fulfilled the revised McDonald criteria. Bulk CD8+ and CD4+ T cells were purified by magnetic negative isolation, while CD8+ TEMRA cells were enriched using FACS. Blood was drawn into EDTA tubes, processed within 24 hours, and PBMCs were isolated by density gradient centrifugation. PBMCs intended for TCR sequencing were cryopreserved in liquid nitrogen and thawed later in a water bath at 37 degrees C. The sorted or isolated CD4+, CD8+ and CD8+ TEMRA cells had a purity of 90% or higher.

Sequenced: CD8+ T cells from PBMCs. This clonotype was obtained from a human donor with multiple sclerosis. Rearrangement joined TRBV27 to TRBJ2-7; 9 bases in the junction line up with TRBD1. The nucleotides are TGTGCCAGCAGAGGACAGGGGACGGATCTTACCGAGCAGTACTTC. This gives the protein CASRGQGTDLTEQYF.